The rows below give T cell receptor beta chains drawn from one sample of a study of blood T cells in healthy people across ages. TCRdb re-analysed the 5' RACE reads in MiXCR, keeping a single row per CDR3 protein. The sample carries about 730,000 distinct CDR3 sequences, about 42% recorded once. Sequencing was carried out using blood. All receptors derive from a woman aged 60 to 75 in good health. The CDR3 runs from the conserved cysteine through the conserved F or W. The D gene is left open where the match is weak.

CDR3 length	D gene	V gene	CDR3 protein
14	TRBD1	TRBV6-2/TRBV6-3	CASNLQGYQETQYF
15	TRBD2	TRBV5-1	CASSNSGGAYKEQYF
14	-	TRBV12-3/TRBV12-4	CACSFVSAADTQYF
12	-	TRBV6-6	CASGGGTDTQYF
13	-	TRBV3-1	CASSHRDTGELFF
15	-	TRBV5-5	CASSFSGGGTGEQYF
14	-	TRBV12-3/TRBV12-4	CASRYTGYTYEQYF
16	TRBD1	TRBV6-2/TRBV6-3	CASSYPEDRNSYEQYF
16	-	TRBV20-1	CSARGLVGVQEETQYF
12	-	TRBV28	CASTSRGDEQYF
13	-	TRBV12-3/TRBV12-4	CASSRNRVSPLHF
13	-	TRBV10-3	CAISEGSRNEQFF
15	-	TRBV10-2	CASSDSDLSSYEQYF
13	TRBD2	TRBV20-1	CSALRDYDNEQYF
14	TRBD1	TRBV2	CASSVQGVTDTQYF
17	TRBD2	TRBV10-3	CAISEGLAGGGTDTQYF
15	-	TRBV5-1	CASSLAALSPDTQYF
14	-	TRBV20-1	CSVRQVTGANVLTF
12	-	TRBV29-1	CSVAGSSYEQYF
15	-	TRBV6-5	CASSYSGTSRGEQFF
14	TRBD2	TRBV12-3/TRBV12-4	CASSFSGSTDTQYF
16	-	TRBV7-2	CASSQTGQAPGEKLFF
15	TRBD1	TRBV12-3/TRBV12-4	CASSFLQGVNTEAFF
17	-	TRBV21-1	CASSKVRVAGGYNEQFF
16	TRBD1	TRBV7-9	CASSHKWDRGPDTQYF
18	TRBD2	TRBV4-3	CASSQDRGTSGSTDTQYF
16	TRBD2	TRBV10-3	CAISDDAREGRKTQYF
17	-	TRBV10-2	CASSEVQGPGHPAIQYF
15	-	TRBV18	CASSPGQPDLYGYTF